This T cell receptor (beta chain) was identified during a study of T-cell reconstitution after alpha-beta-depleted transplantation in children. Study results and limitations: Several hundred rapidly expanded clones from non-depleted graft cells reportedly supplied alpha-beta T cells about two months post-transplant. Certain patients had high TCRbeta diversity at day 60, and it came from recipient T cells and thymic progenitors that survived. At the one-year point after transplant, T-cell counts and TCRbeta diversity were found to come mostly from T cells that had been newly produced.

This CDR3 region has 14 residues. Germline V gene lookup returns CDR1 MNHEY and CDR2 SVGEGT. The V and J ends lost 2 bases and 4 bases respectively, with 9 bases between them. This clonotype was detected many times. What it binds is not known. Unique molecular identifiers featured in how the TCRbeta library was prepared. MiXCR, run by TCRdb on the PCR reads, gives a single entry per CDR3 protein. The sample consists of about 110,000 distinct CDR3 sequences, 6.4% of them appearing once. Sequenced material: PBMCs, mostly from graft donor cells, taken 360 days after TCRalphabeta/CD19-depleted stem cell transplant. The TCR originated in a male patient between 2 and 10 years old who had a stem cell transplant for acute lymphoblastic leukemia, so the T cells may come from the graft donor. This rearrangement joins TRBV6-2 or TRBV6-3 to TRBJ2-1; D may be TRBD1 or TRBD2 (5 bases each). CDR3 protein: CASSYGGWYNEQFF. The CDR3 region has the DNA TGTGCCAGCAGTTACGGGGGATGGTACAATGAGCAGTTCTTC.